Listed below are T cell receptor beta chains from one sample, sequenced in a study of CD8+ T cells in alopecia areata. Profiled with immunoSEQ multiplex PCR; TCRdb holds only in-frame clones, not every one. The sample carries approximately 210,000 clones, approximately 70% recorded once. Sequenced material: CD4+ T cells sorted from blood, taken between weeks 43 and 45, from a patient treated with tofacitinib. The receptors originated from a human donor with alopecia areata. Both conserved end residues are part of each CDR3. Each record gives: CDR3 length, V gene, D gene, J gene, clone size, CDR3 protein, CDR3 DNA. D genes are given only for firm matches. Clone size appears in some rows only: once, few, many, or a class for an expanded clone.

len: 14
v_gene: TRBV2
d_gene: NA
j_gene: TRBJ2-1
abundance: once
CDR3aa: CAITGKAGGDEQFF
CDR3nt: TGTGCCATTACAGGGAAGGCTGGTGGCGATGAGCAGTTCTTC

len: 13
v_gene: TRBV29-1
d_gene: NA
j_gene: TRBJ2-3
abundance: NA
CDR3aa: CSVAGVVTDTQYF
CDR3nt: TGCAGCGTTGCAGGGGTCGTCACAGATACGCAGTATTTT

len: 14
v_gene: TRBV30
d_gene: NA
j_gene: TRBJ1-1
abundance: NA
CDR3aa: CAWSLTASWARAFF
CDR3nt: TGTGCCTGGAGTTTAACCGCGAGTTGGGCGCGGGCTTTCTTT

len: 13
v_gene: TRBV7-8
d_gene: NA
j_gene: TRBJ2-7
abundance: NA
CDR3aa: CASSSGTRYEQYF
CDR3nt: TGTGCCAGCAGCTCTGGGACTCGCTACGAGCAGTACTTC

len: 12
v_gene: TRBV6-5
d_gene: TRBD2
j_gene: TRBJ2-7
abundance: few
CDR3aa: CASGRGGYEQYF
CDR3nt: TGTGCCAGCGGGCGGGGGGGCTACGAGCAGTACTTC

len: 14
v_gene: TRBV4-3
d_gene: NA
j_gene: TRBJ1-2
abundance: NA
CDR3aa: CASSQERMGYGYTF
CDR3nt: TGCGCCAGCAGCCAAGAGAGGATGGGCTATGGCTACACCTTC

len: 18
v_gene: TRBV4-3
d_gene: TRBD2
j_gene: TRBJ2-1
abundance: NA
CDR3aa: CASRKSSGGPSSYNEQFF
CDR3nt: TGCGCCAGCAGGAAGTCTAGCGGGGGGCCGAGCTCCTACAATGAGCAGTTCTTC

len: 13
v_gene: TRBV2
d_gene: NA
j_gene: TRBJ1-1
abundance: NA
CDR3aa: CASSDGERTEAFF
CDR3nt: TGTGCCAGCAGTGACGGGGAGCGGACTGAAGCTTTCTTT

len: 15
v_gene: TRBV19
d_gene: NA
j_gene: TRBJ1-4
abundance: many
CDR3aa: CASSSPKGMNEKLFF
CDR3nt: TGTGCCAGTAGTAGTCCTAAGGGGATGAATGAAAAACTGTTTTTT

len: 14
v_gene: TRBV14
d_gene: NA
j_gene: TRBJ1-1
abundance: NA
CDR3aa: CASSPITGPRGAFF
CDR3nt: TGTGCCAGCAGCCCCATCACGGGACCTCGAGGGGCTTTCTTT

len: 12
v_gene: TRBV6-5
d_gene: TRBD1
j_gene: TRBJ2-1
abundance: NA
CDR3aa: CASSRTGNEQFF
CDR3nt: TGTGCCAGCAGTAGGACAGGAAATGAGCAGTTCTTC

len: 14
v_gene: TRBV11-2
d_gene: TRBD2
j_gene: TRBJ2-7
abundance: NA
CDR3aa: CASSRGTSVYEQYF
CDR3nt: TGTGCCAGCAGCCGCGGGACTAGCGTCTACGAGCAGTACTTC

len: 15
v_gene: TRBV19
d_gene: NA
j_gene: TRBJ2-3
abundance: NA
CDR3aa: CASSIGGLSTDTQYF
CDR3nt: TGTGCCAGTAGTATAGGAGGGCTTAGCACAGATACGCAGTATTTT

len: 13
v_gene: TRBV29-1
d_gene: TRBD1
j_gene: TRBJ1-1
abundance: few
CDR3aa: CSVSGTVNTEAFF
CDR3nt: TGCAGCGTTTCCGGGACAGTGAACACTGAAGCTTTCTTT

len: 12
v_gene: TRBV30
d_gene: NA
j_gene: TRBJ2-3
abundance: NA
CDR3aa: CAWTTRWDTQYF
CDR3nt: TGTGCCTGGACTACAAGGTGGGATACGCAGTATTTT

len: 13
v_gene: TRBV27
d_gene: TRBD1
j_gene: TRBJ1-5
abundance: NA
CDR3aa: CASSLQGGQPQHF
CDR3nt: TGTGCCAGCAGTTTACAGGGGGGTCAGCCCCAGCATTTT

len: 15
v_gene: TRBV7-3
d_gene: TRBD2
j_gene: TRBJ2-3
abundance: NA
CDR3aa: CASSLDPTSGGTQYF
CDR3nt: TGTGCCAGCAGCTTAGACCCGACTAGCGGGGGAACGCAGTATTTT

len: 16
v_gene: TRBV6-5
d_gene: TRBD1
j_gene: TRBJ1-5
abundance: NA
CDR3aa: CASSYRRTGTNQPQHF
CDR3nt: TGTGCCAGCAGTTACCGTCGGACAGGGACCAATCAGCCCCAGCATTTT

len: 12
v_gene: TRBV11-2
d_gene: NA
j_gene: TRBJ2-7
abundance: few
CDR3aa: CASSLGSYEQYF
CDR3nt: TGTGCCAGCAGCTTAGGATCCTACGAGCAGTACTTC

len: 13
v_gene: TRBV13
d_gene: NA
j_gene: TRBJ1-2
abundance: once
CDR3aa: CASSSQENYGYTF
CDR3nt: TGTGCCAGCAGCTCGCAGGAGAACTATGGCTACACCTTC

len: 15
v_gene: TRBV4-3
d_gene: NA
j_gene: TRBJ1-2
abundance: NA
CDR3aa: CASSQARGEGYGYTF
CDR3nt: TGCGCCAGCAGCCAAGCCCGCGGGGAGGGATATGGCTACACCTTC

len: 14
v_gene: TRBV4-3
d_gene: NA
j_gene: TRBJ2-1
abundance: NA
CDR3aa: CASSQGDGNNEQFF
CDR3nt: TGCGCCAGCAGCCAAGGCGACGGTAACAATGAGCAGTTCTTC

len: 14
v_gene: TRBV30
d_gene: NA
j_gene: TRBJ1-2
abundance: NA
CDR3aa: CAWTRGGSPSGYTF
CDR3nt: TGTGCCTGGACTCGGGGGGGATCGCCCTCCGGCTACACCTTC

len: 15
v_gene: TRBV7-2
d_gene: TRBD2
j_gene: TRBJ2-1
abundance: few
CDR3aa: CASSGWASGGNEQFF
CDR3nt: TGTGCCAGCAGCGGGTGGGCTAGCGGGGGAAATGAGCAGTTCTTC

len: 16
v_gene: TRBV6-4
d_gene: NA
j_gene: TRBJ1-1
abundance: NA
CDR3aa: CASSDDFTNFPTEAFF
CDR3nt: TGTGCCAGCAGTGACGATTTTACGAACTTTCCCACTGAAGCTTTCTTT

len: 14
v_gene: TRBV9
d_gene: NA
j_gene: TRBJ2-7
abundance: NA
CDR3aa: CASSVATGSGEQYF
CDR3nt: TGTGCCAGCAGCGTAGCCACAGGGTCGGGGGAGCAGTACTTC

len: 14
v_gene: TRBV27
d_gene: TRBD1
j_gene: TRBJ1-6
abundance: NA
CDR3aa: CASRGTGGNSPLHF
CDR3nt: TGTGCCAGCAGGGGGACAGGGGGTAATTCACCCCTCCACTTT

len: 15
v_gene: TRBV5-1
d_gene: TRBD1
j_gene: TRBJ1-2
abundance: NA
CDR3aa: CASSLDEPDRGGYTF
CDR3nt: TGCGCCAGCAGCTTGGACGAACCTGACAGGGGCGGCTACACCTTC

len: 13
v_gene: TRBV25-1
d_gene: TRBD1
j_gene: TRBJ1-2
abundance: NA
CDR3aa: CASRKTGGGGYTF
CDR3nt: TGTGCCAGTCGGAAGACAGGGGGAGGTGGCTACACCTTC

len: 16
v_gene: TRBV7-2
d_gene: NA
j_gene: TRBJ2-2
abundance: NA
CDR3aa: CASSLMPGTSGGELFF
CDR3nt: TGTGCCAGCAGCTTGATGCCCGGGACATCTGGCGGGGAGCTGTTTTTT

len: 15
v_gene: TRBV19
d_gene: NA
j_gene: TRBJ1-6
abundance: NA
CDR3aa: CASSIGQRVGSPLHF
CDR3nt: TGTGCCAGTAGTATTGGACAGCGAGTAGGTTCACCCCTCCACTTT

len: 14
v_gene: TRBV7-2
d_gene: NA
j_gene: TRBJ2-3
abundance: NA
CDR3aa: CASSLVGGTDTQYF
CDR3nt: TGTGCCAGCAGCTTAGTAGGTGGGACAGATACGCAGTATTTT

len: 15
v_gene: TRBV4-3
d_gene: NA
j_gene: TRBJ2-7
abundance: NA
CDR3aa: CASSQELTGTYEQYF
CDR3nt: TGCGCCAGCAGCCAAGAGTTGACAGGAACCTACGAGCAGTACTTC

len: 11
v_gene: TRBV2
d_gene: NA
j_gene: TRBJ2-5
abundance: NA
CDR3aa: CASSGRETQYF
CDR3nt: TGTGCCAGCAGTGGGCGTGAGACCCAGTACTTC

len: 15
v_gene: TRBV2
d_gene: NA
j_gene: TRBJ2-2
abundance: NA
CDR3aa: CASSVGIQNTGELFF
CDR3nt: TGTGCCAGCAGTGTGGGGATTCAAAACACCGGGGAGCTGTTTTTT

len: 13
v_gene: TRBV6-5
d_gene: TRBD1
j_gene: TRBJ2-7
abundance: few
CDR3aa: CASSIRQGYEQYF
CDR3nt: TGTGCCAGCAGTATCCGACAGGGCTACGAGCAGTACTTC